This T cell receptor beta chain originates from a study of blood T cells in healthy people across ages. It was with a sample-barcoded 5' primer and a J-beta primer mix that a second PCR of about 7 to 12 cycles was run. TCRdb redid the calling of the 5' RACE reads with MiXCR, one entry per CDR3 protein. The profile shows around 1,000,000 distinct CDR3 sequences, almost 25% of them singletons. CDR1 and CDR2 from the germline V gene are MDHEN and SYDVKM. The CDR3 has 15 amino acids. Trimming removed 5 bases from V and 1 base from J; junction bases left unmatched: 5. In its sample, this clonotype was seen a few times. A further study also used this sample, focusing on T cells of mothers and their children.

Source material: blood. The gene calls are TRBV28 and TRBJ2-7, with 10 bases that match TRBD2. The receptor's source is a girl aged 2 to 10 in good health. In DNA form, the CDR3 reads TGTGCCAGCAGTCCTCCGGGACTAGCGTCCTACGAGCAGTACTTC. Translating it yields CASSPPGLASYEQYF.